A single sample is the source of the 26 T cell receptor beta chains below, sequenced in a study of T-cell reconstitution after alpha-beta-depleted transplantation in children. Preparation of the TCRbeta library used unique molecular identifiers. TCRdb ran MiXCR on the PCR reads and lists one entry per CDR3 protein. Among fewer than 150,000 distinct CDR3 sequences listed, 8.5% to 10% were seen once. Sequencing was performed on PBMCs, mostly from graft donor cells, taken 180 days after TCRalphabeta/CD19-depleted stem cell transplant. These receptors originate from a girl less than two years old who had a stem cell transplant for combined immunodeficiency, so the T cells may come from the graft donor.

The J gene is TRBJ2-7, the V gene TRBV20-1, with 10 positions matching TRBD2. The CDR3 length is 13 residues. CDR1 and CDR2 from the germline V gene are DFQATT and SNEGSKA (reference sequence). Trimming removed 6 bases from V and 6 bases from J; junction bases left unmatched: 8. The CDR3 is CSATSGNLCEQYF. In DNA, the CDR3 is TGCAGTGCAACTAGCGGGAACCTCTGCGAGCAGTACTTC.

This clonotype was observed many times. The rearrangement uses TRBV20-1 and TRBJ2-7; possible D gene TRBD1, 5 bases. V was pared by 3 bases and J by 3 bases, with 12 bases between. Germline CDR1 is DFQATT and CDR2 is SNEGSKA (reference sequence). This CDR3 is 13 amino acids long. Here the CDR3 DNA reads TGCAGTGCTAGTGACAGTTTAAGCTACGAGCAGTACTTC. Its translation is CSASDSLSYEQYF.

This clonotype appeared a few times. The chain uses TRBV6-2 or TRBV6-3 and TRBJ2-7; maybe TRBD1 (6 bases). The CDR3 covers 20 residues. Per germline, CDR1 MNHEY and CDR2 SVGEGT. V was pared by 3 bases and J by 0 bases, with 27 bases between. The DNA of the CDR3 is TGTGCCAGCAGTTATGACCCCCCAGTACACAGGGAATACGGCTCCTACGAGCAGTACTTC. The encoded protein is CASSYDPPVHREYGSYEQYF.

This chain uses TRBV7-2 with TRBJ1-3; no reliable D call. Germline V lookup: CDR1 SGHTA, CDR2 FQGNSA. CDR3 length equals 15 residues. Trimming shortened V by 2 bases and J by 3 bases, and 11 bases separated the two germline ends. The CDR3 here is CASSLYSSLGNTIYF. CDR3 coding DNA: TGTGCCAGCAGCTTATATTCATCTCTTGGAAACACCATATATTTT.

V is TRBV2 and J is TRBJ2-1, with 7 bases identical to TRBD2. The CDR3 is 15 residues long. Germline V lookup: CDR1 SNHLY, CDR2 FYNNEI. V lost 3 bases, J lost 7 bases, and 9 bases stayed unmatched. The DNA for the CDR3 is TGTGCCAGCAGTGAGCCGGACGGGAGGTTGAATGAGCAGTTCTTC. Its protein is CASSEPDGRLNEQFF.

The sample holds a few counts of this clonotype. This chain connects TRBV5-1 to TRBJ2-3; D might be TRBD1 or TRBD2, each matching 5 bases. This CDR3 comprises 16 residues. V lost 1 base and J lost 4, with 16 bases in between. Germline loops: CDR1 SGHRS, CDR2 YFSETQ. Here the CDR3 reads CASSLLGGRGADTQYF. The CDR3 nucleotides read TGCGCCAGCAGCTTGTTAGGCGGAAGAGGGGCAGATACGCAGTATTTT.

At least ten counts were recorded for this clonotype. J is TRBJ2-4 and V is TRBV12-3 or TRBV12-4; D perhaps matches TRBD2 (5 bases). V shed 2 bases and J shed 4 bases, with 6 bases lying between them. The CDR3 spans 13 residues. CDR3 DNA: TGTGCCAGCAGTTTACGCGGGAAAAACATTCAGTACTTC. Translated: CASSLRGKNIQYF.

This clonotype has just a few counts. CDR3 nucleotide sequence: TGCAGTGCTAGAGATCAACTAGCGGTAGACACAGATACGCAGTATTTT. Translated, it gives CSARDQLAVDTDTQYF. The J gene is TRBJ2-3, the V gene TRBV20-1, with 8 bases aligning to TRBD2. Germline CDR1 is DFQATT and CDR2 is SNEGSKA (reference sequence). CDR3 length equals 16 residues. V lost 0 bases to trimming and J lost 2 bases; unmatched junction nucleotides: 7.

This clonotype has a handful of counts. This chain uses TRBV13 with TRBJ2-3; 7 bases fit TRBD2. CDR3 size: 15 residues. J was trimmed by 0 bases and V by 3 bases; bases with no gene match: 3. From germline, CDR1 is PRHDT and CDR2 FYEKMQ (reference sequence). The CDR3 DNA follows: TGTGCCAGCAGCTTCAGCGGGACTAGCACAGATACGCAGTATTTT. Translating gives CASSFSGTSTDTQYF.

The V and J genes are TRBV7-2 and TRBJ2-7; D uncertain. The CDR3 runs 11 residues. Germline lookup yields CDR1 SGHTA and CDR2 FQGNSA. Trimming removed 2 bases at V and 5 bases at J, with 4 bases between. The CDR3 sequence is CASSLSDEQYF. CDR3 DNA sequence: TGTGCCAGCAGCTTAAGCGACGAGCAGTACTTC.

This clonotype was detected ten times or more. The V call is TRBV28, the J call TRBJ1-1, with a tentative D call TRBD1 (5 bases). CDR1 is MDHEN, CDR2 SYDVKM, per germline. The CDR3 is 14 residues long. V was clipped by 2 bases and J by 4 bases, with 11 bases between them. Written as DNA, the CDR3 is TGTGCCAGCAGTTTAATTTGGGGGAGCACTGAAGCTTTCTTT. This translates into CASSLIWGSTEAFF.

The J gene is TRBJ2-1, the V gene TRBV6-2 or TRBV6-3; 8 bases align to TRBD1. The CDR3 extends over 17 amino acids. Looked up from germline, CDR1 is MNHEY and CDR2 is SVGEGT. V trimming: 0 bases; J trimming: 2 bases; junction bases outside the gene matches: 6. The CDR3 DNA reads TGTGCCAGCAGTTACTCTCGACAGGGGATCACCTACAATGAGCAGTTCTTC. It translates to CASSYSRQGITYNEQFF.

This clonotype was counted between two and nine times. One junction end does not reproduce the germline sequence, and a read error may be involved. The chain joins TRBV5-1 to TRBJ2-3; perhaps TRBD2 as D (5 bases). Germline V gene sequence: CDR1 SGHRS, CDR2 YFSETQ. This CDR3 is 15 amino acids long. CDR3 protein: CASSLQPSSTDTQYF. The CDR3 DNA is TGCGCCAGCAGTCTCCAACCGTCTAGCACAGATACCCAGTATTTT.

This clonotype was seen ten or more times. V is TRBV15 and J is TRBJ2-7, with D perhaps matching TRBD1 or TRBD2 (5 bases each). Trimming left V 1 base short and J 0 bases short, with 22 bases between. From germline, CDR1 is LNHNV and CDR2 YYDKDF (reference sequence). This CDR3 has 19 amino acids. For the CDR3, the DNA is TGTGCCACCAGCAGAGTAGGGACCCAGGGTAAAGGGCGCTCCTACGAGCAGTACTTC. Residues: CATSRVGTQGKGRSYEQYF. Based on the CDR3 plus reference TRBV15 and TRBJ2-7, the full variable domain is DAMVIQNPRYQVTQFGKPVTLSCSQTLNHNVMYWYQQKSSQAPKLLFHYYDKDFNNEADTPDNFQSRRPNTSFCFLDIRSPGLGDTAMYLCATSRVGTQGKGRSYEQYFGPGTRLTVT.

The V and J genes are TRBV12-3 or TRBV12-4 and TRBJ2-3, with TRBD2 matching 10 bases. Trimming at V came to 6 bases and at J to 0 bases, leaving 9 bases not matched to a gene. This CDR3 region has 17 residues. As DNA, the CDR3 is TGTGCCAGCAGACTTAGGGGACTAGCGAGTAGCACAGATACGCAGTATTTT. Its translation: CASRLRGLASSTDTQYF.

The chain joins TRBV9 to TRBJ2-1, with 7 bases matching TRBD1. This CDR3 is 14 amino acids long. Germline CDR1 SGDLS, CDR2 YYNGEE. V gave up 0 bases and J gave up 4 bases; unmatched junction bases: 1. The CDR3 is CASSVGGQYNEQFF. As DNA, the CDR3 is TGTGCCAGCAGCGTAGGGGGACAGTACAATGAGCAGTTCTTC.

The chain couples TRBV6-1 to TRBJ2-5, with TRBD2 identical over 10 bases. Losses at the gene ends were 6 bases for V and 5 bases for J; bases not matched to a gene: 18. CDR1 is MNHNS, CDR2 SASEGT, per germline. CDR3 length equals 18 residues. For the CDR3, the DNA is TGTGCCAGCAGAGGACTACAGACTAGCGGGCTACCGTGGGAGACCCAGTACTTC. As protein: CASRGLQTSGLPWETQYF.

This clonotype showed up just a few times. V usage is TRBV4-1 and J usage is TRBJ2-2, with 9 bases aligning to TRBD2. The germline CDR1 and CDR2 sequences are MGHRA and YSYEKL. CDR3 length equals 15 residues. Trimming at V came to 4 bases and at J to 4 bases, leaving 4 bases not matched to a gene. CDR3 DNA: TGCGCCAGCAGCCCGGCTAGCGGGATCACCGGGGAGCTGTTTTTT. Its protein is CASSPASGITGELFF.

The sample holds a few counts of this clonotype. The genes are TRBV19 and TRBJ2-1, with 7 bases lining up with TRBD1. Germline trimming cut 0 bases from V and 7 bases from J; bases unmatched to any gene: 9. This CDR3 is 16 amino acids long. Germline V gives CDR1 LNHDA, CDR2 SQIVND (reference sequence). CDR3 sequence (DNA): TGTGCCAGTAGTATAGACATGGCAGGGGGTCTAAATGAGCAGTTCTTC. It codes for CASSIDMAGGLNEQFF.

In DNA, the CDR3 is TGTGCCAGCAGCGGACGGGGTGGGGGCACAGATACGCAGTATTTT. Amino acids: CASSGRGGGTDTQYF. J is TRBJ2-3 and V is TRBV2, with D possibly being TRBD2 (5 bases). Germline-derived CDR1 and CDR2 are SNHLY and FYNNEI. This CDR3 contains 15 residues. V shed 6 bases and J shed 1 base, with 14 bases lying between them.

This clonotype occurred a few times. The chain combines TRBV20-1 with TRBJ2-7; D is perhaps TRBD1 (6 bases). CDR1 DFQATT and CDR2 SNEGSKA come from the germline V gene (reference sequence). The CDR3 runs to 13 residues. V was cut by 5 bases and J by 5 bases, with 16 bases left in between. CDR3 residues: CSAWGRSVHEQYF. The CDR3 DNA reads TGCAGTGCTTGGGGGCGTTCGGTCCACGAGCAGTACTTC.

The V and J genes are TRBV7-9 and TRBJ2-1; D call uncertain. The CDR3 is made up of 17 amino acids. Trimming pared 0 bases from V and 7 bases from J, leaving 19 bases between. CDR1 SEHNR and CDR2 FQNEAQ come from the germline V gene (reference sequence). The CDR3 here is CASSLAHVSPSPNEQFF. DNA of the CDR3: TGTGCCAGCAGCTTAGCGCACGTTAGCCCCTCTCCAAATGAGCAGTTCTTC.

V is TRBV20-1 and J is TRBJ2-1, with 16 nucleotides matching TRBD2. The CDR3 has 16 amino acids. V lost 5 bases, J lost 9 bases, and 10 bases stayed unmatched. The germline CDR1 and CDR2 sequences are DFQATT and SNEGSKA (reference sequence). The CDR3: CSALGLAGGPAREQFF. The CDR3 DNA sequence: TGCAGTGCTCTGGGACTAGCGGGAGGGCCGGCCCGTGAGCAGTTCTTC.

The CDR3 protein is CSGRQGGNTEAFF. In DNA, the CDR3 is TGCAGCGGCCGACAGGGTGGTAACACTGAAGCTTTCTTT. This chain joins TRBV29-1 and TRBJ1-1; TRBD1 matches at 7 bases. Germline CDR1 SQVTM, CDR2 ANQGSEA. This CDR3 contains 13 residues. Germline trimming cut 7 bases from V and 2 bases from J; bases unmatched to any gene: 7.

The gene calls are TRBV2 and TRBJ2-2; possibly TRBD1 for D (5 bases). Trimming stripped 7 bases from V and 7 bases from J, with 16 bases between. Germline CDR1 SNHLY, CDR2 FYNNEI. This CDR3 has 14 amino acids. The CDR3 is CASKGQGGRGELFF. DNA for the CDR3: TGTGCCAGCAAGGGGCAAGGTGGCCGCGGGGAGCTGTTTTTT.

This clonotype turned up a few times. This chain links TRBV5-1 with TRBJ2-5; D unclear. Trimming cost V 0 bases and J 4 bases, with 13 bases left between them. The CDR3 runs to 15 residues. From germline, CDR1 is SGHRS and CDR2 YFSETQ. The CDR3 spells CASSLDTSWVETQYF. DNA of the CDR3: TGCGCCAGCAGCTTGGACACCAGTTGGGTAGAGACCCAGTACTTC. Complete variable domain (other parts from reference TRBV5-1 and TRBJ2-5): KAGVTQTPRYLIKTRGQQVTLSCSPISGHRSVSWYQQTPGQGLQFLFEYFSETQRNKGNFPGRFSGRQFSNSRSEMNVSTLELGDSALYLCASSLDTSWVETQYFGPGTRLLVL.